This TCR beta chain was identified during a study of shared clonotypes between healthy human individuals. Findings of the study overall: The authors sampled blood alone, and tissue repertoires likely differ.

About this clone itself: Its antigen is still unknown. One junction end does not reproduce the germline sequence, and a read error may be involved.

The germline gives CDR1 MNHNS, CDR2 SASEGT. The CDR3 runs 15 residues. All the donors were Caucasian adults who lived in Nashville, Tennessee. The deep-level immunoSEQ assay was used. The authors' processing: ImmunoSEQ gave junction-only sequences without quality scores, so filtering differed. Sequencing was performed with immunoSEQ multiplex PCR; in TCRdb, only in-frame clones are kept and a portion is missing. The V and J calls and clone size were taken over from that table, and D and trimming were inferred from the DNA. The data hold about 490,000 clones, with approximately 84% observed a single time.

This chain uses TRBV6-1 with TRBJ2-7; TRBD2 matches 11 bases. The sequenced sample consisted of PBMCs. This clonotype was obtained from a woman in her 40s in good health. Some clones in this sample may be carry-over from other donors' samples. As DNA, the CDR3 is TGTGCCAGCGAAGTAACTAGCGGGAGTTCCTATGAGCAGTACTTC. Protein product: CASEVTSGSSYEQYF.